These 5 T cell receptor beta chains came from one sample sequenced in a study of blood T cell repertoires in COVID-19 (dated by TCRdb to the early 2020s). Receptors were amplified or captured by the immunoSEQ multiplex PCR assay. The clones in this table, taken by TCRdb from immuneACCESS, are in-frame only. Not every clone is retained; where verified, under half of the shortfall comes from an unresolved V gene, and the cause of the rest is unknown. Across this sample there are 200,000 to 250,000 clones, with approximately 83% seen only once. Approximately 2.5% of the sample comes from the top ten. The specimen was peripheral blood. These receptor sequences come from a woman in her sixties with acute or convalescent COVID-19.

The V gene is TRBV6-5, the J gene TRBJ1-4, with 10 positions matching TRBD1. The CDR3 extends over 15 amino acids. J lost 8 bases, V lost 6 bases, and 9 bases had no gene match. Germline V CDR1 and CDR2: MNHEY, SVGAGI. The CDR3 loop is CASRRQGANLEKLFF. The CDR3 DNA sequence: TGTGCCAGCAGGAGACAGGGGGCTAACTTAGAAAAACTGTTTTTT.

The V call is TRBV7-9, the J call TRBJ2-3, with D maybe TRBD1 (5 bases). With 5 bases removed from V and 2 bases from J, the gap between germline ends came to 14 bases. The CDR3 totals 15 residues. Per the germline V gene, CDR1 is SEHNR and CDR2 is FQNEAQ (reference sequence). CDR3 amino acids: CASSPRATNTDTQYF. CDR3 sequence (DNA): TGTGCCAGCAGCCCCAGGGCCACCAACACAGATACGCAGTATTTT.

V is TRBV6-2 or TRBV6-3 and J is TRBJ2-1, with D possibly being TRBD2 (5 bases). The germline CDR1 and CDR2 sequences are MNHEY and SVGEGT. The CDR3 consists of 13 residues. Trimming took 2 bases from V and 7 from J, leaving 9 bases between them. CDR3 DNA sequence: TGTGCCAGCAGTTACCGTTGGACTAATGAGCAGTTCTTC. It is translated as CASSYRWTNEQFF.

As regards this clone: This CDR3 is also generated by other DNA sequences in the sample. The chain links TRBV5-1 to TRBJ1-3; D possibly corresponds to TRBD1 (5 bases). CDR3 length: 16 residues. V was pared by 0 bases and J by 1 base, with 11 bases between. Germline assignment: CDR1 SGHRS and CDR2 YFSETQ. CDR3 loop: CASSLAGGGSGNTIYF. CDR3 in DNA: TGCGCCAGCAGCTTGGCTGGGGGAGGATCTGGAAACACCATATATTTT.

V gene TRBV29-1 combines with J gene TRBJ1-2; D is possibly TRBD1 (6 bases). V lost 1 base, J lost 0 bases, and 18 bases lay in between. The germline V gene encodes CDR1 SQVTM and CDR2 ANQGSEA. This CDR3 is built from 17 residues. Here the CDR3 reads CSVEGALQGIANYGYTF. The CDR3 bases are TGCAGCGTTGAAGGGGCGTTACAGGGTATAGCTAACTATGGCTACACCTTC.